This T cell receptor (beta chain) was retrieved from a study of cytomegalovirus exposure and HLA in healthy donors. CDR1 SNHLY and CDR2 FYNNEI come from the germline V gene. V was pared by 4 bases and J by 8 bases, with 10 bases of the junction left unmatched. The CDR3 is made up of 15 amino acids. The study's findings and limits: Specific recognition of CMV antigens was confirmed in vitro for three chains (all CMV-associated). In a later analysis, an Asian-associated ancestry cluster reportedly showed fewer N-insertions than the approximately 700-donor mean. The productive fraction for most TCR beta V segments was about 90% or about 30% in an earlier analysis.

As concerns this clone: Its antigen is unknown.

The donors, nominally healthy at sampling, likely had unrecorded immune exposures. PCR used 60 Vbeta primers and 13 Jbeta primers. Generated by immunoSEQ multiplex PCR, the TCRdb table keeps only in-frame clones and is missing some. Among approximately 82,000 clones listed, 78% were seen once. Sequenced input: PBMCs. The V call is TRBV2, the J call TRBJ2-1; 8 positions match TRBD2. The receptor comes from a man aged 35-49 years in good health and CMV-seronegative. The CDR3 DNA reads as TGTGCCAGCAGTGTACTTACTAGCGGACGGGATGAGCAGTTCTTC. The encoded protein is CASSVLTSGRDEQFF.